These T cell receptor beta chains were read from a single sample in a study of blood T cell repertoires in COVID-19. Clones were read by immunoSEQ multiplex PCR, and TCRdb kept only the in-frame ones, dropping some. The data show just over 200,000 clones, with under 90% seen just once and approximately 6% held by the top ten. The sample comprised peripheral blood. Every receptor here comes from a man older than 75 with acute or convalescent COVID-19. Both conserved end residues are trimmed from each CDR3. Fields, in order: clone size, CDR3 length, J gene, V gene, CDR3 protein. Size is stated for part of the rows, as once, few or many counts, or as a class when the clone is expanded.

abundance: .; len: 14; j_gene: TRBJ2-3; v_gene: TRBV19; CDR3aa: ASRSTASGVSDTQY
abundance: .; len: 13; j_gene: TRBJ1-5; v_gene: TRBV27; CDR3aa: ASRGATGGNQPQH
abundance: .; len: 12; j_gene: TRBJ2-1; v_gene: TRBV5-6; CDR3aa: ASSQGSGDWEQF
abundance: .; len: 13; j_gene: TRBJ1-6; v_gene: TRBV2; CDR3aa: ASSESGSYNSPLH
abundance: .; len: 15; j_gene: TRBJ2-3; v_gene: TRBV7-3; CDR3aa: ASSLFLSNRGADTQY
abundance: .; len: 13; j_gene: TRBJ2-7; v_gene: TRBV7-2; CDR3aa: ASSLLGGANYEQY
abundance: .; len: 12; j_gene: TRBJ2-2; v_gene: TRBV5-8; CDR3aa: ASSFGGNTGELF
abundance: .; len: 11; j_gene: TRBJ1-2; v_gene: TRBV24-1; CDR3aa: ATSETAMRGYT
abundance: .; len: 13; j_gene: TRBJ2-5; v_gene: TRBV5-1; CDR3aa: ASSPTGGALETQY
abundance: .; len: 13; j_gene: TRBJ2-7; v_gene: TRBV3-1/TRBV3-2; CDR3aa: ASSQDRGPSLEQY
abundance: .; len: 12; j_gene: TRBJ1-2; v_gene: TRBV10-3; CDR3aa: AIRQPGQGYGYT
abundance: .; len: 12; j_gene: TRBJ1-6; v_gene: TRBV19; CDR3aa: ASQHTGLNSPLH
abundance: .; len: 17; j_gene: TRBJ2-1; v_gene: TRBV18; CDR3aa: ASTLRLVLPSSSYNEQF
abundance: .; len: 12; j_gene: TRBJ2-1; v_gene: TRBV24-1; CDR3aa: ATSDHHGNNEQF
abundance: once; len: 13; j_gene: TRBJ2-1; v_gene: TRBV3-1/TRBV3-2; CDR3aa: ASSLSPLLANEQF
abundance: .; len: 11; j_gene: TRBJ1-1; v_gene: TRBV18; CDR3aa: ASSPRGNTEAF
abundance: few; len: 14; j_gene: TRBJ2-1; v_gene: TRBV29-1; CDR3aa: SVGGSSGRGYNEQF
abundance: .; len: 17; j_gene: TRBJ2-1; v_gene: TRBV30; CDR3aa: AWRAPTGLAGDHYNEQF
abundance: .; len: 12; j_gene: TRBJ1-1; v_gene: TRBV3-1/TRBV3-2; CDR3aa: ASSQVGASTEAF
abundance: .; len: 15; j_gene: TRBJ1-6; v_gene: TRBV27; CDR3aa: ASSKRTGSSYNSPLH
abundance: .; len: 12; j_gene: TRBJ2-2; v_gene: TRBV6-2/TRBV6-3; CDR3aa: ASSWTANTGELF
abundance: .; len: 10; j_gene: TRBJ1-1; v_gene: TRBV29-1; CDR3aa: STTGLNTEAF
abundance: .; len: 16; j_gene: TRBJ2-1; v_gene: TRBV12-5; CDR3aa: ASGLVQGGREVYNEQF